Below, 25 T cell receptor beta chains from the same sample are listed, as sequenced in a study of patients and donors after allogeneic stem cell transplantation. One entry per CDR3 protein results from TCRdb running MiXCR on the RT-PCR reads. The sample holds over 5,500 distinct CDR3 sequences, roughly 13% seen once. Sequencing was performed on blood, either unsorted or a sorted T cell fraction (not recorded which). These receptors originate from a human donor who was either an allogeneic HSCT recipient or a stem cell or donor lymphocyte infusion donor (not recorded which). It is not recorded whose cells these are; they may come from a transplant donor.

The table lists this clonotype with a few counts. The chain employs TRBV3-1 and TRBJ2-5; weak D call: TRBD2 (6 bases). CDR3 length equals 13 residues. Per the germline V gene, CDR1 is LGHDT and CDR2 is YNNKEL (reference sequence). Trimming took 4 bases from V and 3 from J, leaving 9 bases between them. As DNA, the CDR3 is TGTGCCAGCAGCCCAGGACTAAAAGAGACCCAGTACTTC. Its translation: CASSPGLKETQYF.

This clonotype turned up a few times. In DNA form, the CDR3 reads TGTGCCAGCAGCCAAGAGGTGGTGATTTCACCCCTCCACTTT. Its translation is CASSQEVVISPLHF. The genes are TRBV14 and TRBJ1-6; D is undetermined. The CDR3 has 14 residues. Germline V CDR1 and CDR2: SGHDN, FVKESK. V lost 0 bases, J lost 9 bases, and 9 bases lay in between.

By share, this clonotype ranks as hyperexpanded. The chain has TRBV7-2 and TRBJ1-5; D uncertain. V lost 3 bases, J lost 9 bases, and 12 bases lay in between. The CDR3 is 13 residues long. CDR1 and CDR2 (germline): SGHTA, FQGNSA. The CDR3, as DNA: TGTGCCAGCAGCTTGGGTACAGAGCGGCCCCAGCATTTT. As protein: CASSLGTERPQHF.

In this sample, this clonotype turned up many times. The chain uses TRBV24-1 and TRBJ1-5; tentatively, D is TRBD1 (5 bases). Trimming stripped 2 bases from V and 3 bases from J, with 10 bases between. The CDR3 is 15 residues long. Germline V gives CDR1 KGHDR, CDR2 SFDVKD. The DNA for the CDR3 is TGTGCCACCAGTGATTCTCTCGGGACCAATCAGCCCCAGCATTTT. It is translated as CATSDSLGTNQPQHF.

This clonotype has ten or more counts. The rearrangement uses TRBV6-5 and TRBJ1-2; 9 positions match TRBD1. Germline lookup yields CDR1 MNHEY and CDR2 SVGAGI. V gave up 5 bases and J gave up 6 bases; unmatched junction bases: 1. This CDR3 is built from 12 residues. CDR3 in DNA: TGTGCCAGCAGTCGACAGGGGGATGGCTACACCTTC. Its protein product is CASSRQGDGYTF.

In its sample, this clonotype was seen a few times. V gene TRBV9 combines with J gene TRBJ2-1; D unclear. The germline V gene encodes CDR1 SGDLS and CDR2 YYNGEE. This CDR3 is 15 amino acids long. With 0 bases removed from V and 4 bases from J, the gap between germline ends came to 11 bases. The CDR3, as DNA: TGTGCCAGCAGCGTAGGCGGAGAACCATACAATGAGCAGTTCTTC. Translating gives CASSVGGEPYNEQFF.

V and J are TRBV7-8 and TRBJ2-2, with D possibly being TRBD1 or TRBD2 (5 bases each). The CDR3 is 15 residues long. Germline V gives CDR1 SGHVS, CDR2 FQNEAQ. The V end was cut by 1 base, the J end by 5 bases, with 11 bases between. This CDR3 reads CASSLGGAATGELFF. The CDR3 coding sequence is TGTGCCAGCAGCTTAGGAGGGGCTGCTACCGGGGAGCTGTTTTTT.

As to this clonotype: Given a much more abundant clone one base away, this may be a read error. The CDR3 DNA is TGTGCCAGTAGTAGTGGTGGGAACACCGGGGAGCAGTTTTTT. Protein: CASSSGGNTGEQFF. The chain combines TRBV19 with TRBJ2-2, with D perhaps matching TRBD2 (5 bases). CDR3 length: 14 amino acids. The germline V gene encodes CDR1 LNHDA and CDR2 SQIVND (reference sequence).

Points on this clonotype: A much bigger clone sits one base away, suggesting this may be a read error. The CDR3 protein is CASSLFLTGYEKLFF. In nucleotides, the CDR3 is TGTGCCAGCAGCCTCTTTCTAACAGGGTACGAAAAACTGTTTTTT. The chain has TRBV7-9 and TRBJ1-4; perhaps TRBD1 as D (6 bases). Germline lookup yields CDR1 SEHNR and CDR2 FQNEAQ (reference sequence). Between the trimmed V and J ends, which lost 5 bases and 8 bases, there was a span of 18 bases. The CDR3 covers 15 residues.

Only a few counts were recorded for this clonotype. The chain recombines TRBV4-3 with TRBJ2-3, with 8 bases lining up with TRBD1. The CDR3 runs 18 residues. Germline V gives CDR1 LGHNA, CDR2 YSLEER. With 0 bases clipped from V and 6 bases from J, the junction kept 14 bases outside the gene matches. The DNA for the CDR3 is TGCGCCAGCAGCCAAGATAGGGTGCAGGGGGCTATTGGGGATACGCAGTATTTT. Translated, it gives CASSQDRVQGAIGDTQYF.

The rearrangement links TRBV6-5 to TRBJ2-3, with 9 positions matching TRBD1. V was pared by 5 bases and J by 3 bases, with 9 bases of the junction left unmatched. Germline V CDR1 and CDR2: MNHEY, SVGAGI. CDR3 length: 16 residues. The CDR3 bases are TGTGCCAGCAGTCCGACCGGGACAGGGCGTACAGATACGCAGTATTTT. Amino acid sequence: CASSPTGTGRTDTQYF.

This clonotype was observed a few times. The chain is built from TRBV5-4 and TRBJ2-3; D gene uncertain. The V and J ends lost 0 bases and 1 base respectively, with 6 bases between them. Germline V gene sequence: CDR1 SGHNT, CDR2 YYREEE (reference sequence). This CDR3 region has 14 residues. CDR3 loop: CASSLVDRTDTQYF. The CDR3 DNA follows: TGTGCCAGCAGCTTGGTCGACCGCACAGATACGCAGTATTTT.

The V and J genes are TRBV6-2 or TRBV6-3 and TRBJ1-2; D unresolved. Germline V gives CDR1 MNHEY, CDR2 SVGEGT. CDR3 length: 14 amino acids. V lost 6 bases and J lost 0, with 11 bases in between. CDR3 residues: CASRPGQANYGYTF. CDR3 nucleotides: TGTGCCAGCAGACCCGGGCAAGCTAACTATGGCTACACCTTC.

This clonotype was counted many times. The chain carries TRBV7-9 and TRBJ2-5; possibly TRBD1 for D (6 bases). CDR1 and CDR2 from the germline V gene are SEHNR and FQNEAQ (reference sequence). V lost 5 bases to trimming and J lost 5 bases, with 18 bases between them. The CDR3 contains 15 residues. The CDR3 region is CASSPHQGKLETQYF. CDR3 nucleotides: TGTGCCAGCAGCCCACACCAGGGGAAATTGGAGACCCAGTACTTC.

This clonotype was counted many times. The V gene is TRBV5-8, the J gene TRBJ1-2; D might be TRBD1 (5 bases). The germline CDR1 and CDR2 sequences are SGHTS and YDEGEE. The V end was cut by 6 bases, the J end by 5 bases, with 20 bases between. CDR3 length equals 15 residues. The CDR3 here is CASTREGPWGYGYTF. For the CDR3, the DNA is TGTGCCAGCACCCGGGAGGGACCCTGGGGGTATGGCTACACCTTC. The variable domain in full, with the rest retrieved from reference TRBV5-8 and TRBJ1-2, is EAGVTQSPTHLIKTRGQQATLRCSPISGHTSVYWYQQALGLGLQFLLWYDEGEERNRGNFPPRFSGRQFPNYSSELNVNALELEDSALYLCASTREGPWGYGYTFGSGTRLTVV.

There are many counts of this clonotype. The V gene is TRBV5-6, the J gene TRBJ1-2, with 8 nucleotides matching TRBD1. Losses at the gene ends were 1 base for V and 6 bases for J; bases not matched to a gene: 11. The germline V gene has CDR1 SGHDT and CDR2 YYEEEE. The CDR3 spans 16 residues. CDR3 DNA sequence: TGTGCCAGCAGCTTGTTAGCGGACAGGGTATTTGATGGCTACACCTTC. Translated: CASSLLADRVFDGYTF.

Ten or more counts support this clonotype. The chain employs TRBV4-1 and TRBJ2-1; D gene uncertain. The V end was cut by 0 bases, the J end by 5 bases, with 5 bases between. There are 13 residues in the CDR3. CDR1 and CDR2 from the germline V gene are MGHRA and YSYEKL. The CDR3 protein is CASSQEADNEQFF. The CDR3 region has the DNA TGCGCCAGCAGCCAAGAGGCAGACAATGAGCAGTTCTTC.

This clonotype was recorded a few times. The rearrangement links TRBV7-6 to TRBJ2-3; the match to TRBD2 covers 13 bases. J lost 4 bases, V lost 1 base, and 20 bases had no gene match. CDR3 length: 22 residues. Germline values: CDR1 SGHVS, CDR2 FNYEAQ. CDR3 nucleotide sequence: TGTGCCAGCAGCTTAGAGCCACCCCCTGGACTAGCGGGAGTCTCTGTCGCAGATACGCAGTATTTT. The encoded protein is CASSLEPPPGLAGVSVADTQYF.

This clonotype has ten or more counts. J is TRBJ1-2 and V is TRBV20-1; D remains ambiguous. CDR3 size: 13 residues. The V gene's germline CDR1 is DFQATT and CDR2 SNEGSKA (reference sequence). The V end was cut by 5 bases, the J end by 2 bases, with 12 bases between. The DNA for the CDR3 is TGCAGTGCTTTCGCCGGCGCAAACTATGGCTACACCTTC. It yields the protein CSAFAGANYGYTF.

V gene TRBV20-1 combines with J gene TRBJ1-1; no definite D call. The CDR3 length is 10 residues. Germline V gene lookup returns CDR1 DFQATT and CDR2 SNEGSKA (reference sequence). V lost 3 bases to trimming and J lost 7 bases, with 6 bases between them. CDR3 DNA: TGCAGTGCTAGGAGGCTTGAAGCTTTCTTT. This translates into CSARRLEAFF.

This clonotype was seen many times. Here the CDR3 reads CASSHRTGASTGELFF. In nucleotides, the CDR3 is TGCGCCAGCAGCCATAGGACAGGAGCGAGCACCGGGGAGCTGTTTTTT. This rearrangement joins TRBV4-3 to TRBJ2-2; 7 nucleotides line up with TRBD1. The CDR3 extends over 16 amino acids. Germline V gene data show CDR1 as LGHNA and CDR2 as YSLEER. Trimming took 3 bases from V and 4 from J; bases not matched to a gene: 8.

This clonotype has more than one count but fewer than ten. The CDR3: CASSLSYGNNEKLFF. CDR3 nucleotides: TGTGCCAGCAGTCTATCTTATGGGAACAATGAAAAACTGTTTTTT. J is TRBJ1-4 and V is TRBV28; D is unresolved. Trimming removed 5 bases from V and 5 bases from J, with 15 bases in between. Germline V gene lookup returns CDR1 MDHEN and CDR2 SYDVKM. This CDR3 region has 15 residues. Full variable domain (outside the CDR3, taken from reference TRBV28 and TRBJ1-4): DVKVTQSSRYLVKRTGEKVFLECVQDMDHENMFWYRQDPGLGLRLIYFSYDVKMKEKGDIPEGYSVSREKKERFSLILESASTNQTSMYLCASSLSYGNNEKLFFGSGTQLSVL.

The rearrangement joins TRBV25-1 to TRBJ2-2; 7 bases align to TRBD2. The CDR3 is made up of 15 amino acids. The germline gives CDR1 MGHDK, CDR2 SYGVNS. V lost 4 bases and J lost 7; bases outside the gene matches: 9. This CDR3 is CASSAPIGEGGELFF. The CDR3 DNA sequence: TGTGCCAGCAGTGCGCCGATCGGGGAGGGCGGGGAGCTGTTTTTT. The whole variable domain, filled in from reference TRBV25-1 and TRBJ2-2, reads EADIYQTPRYLVIGTGKKITLECSQTMGHDKMYWYQQDPGMELHLIHYSYGVNSTEKGDLSSESTVSRIRTEHFPLTLESARPSHTSQYLCASSAPIGEGGELFFGEGSRLTVL.

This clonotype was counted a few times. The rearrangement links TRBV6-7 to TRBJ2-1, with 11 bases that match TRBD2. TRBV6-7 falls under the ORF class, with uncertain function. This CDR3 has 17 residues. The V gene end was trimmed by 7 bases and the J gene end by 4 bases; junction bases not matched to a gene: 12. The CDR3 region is CASNRNGLAGVYNEQFF. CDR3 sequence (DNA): TGTGCCAGCAACCGTAATGGACTAGCGGGCGTTTACAATGAGCAGTTCTTC.

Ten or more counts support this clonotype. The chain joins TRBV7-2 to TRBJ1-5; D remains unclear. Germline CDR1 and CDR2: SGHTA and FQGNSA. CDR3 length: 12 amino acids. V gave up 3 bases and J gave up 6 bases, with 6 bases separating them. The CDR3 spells CASSFILQPQHF. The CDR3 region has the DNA TGTGCCAGCAGCTTTATTCTTCAGCCCCAGCATTTT. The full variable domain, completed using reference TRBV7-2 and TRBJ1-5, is GAGVSQSPSNKVTEKGKDVELRCDPISGHTALYWYRQSLGQGLEFLIYFQGNSAPDKSGLPSDRFSAERTGGSVSTLTIQRTQQEDSAVYLCASSFILQPQHFGDGTRLSIL.